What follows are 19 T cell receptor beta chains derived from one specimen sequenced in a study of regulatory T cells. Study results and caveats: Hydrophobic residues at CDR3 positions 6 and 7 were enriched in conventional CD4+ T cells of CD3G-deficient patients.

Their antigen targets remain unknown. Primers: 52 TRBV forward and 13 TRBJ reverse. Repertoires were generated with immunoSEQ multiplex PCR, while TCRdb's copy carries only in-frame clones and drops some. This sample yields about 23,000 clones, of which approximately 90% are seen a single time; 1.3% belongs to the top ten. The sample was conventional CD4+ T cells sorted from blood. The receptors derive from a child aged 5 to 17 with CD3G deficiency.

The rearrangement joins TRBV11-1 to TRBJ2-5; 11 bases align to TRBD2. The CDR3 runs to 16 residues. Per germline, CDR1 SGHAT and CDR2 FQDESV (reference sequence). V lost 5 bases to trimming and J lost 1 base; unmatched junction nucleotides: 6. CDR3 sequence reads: CASSIGTSGPQETQYF. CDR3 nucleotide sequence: TGTGCCAGCAGCATTGGGACTAGCGGACCCCAAGAGACCCAGTACTTC. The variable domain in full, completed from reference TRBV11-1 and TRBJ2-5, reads EAEVAQSPRYKITEKSQAVAFWCDPISGHATLYWYRQILGQGPELLVQFQDESVVDDSQLPKDRFSAERLKGVDSTLKIQPAELGDSAMYLCASSIGTSGPQETQYFGPGTRLLVL.

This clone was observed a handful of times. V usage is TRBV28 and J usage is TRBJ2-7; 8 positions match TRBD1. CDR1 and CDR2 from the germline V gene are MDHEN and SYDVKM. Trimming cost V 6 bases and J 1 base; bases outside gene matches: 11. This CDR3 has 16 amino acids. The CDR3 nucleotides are TGTGCCAGCAGCCACGGACAGGGAAGGGGTTCCTACGAGCAGTACTTC. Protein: CASSHGQGRGSYEQYF.

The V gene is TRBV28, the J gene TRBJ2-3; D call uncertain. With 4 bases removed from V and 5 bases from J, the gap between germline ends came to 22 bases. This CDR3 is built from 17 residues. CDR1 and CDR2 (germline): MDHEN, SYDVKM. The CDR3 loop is CASSSNTSPSSKDTQYF. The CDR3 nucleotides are TGTGCCAGCAGTTCAAACACTTCCCCTTCCTCAAAAGATACGCAGTATTTT. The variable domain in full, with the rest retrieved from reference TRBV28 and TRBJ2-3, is DVKVTQSSRYLVKRTGEKVFLECVQDMDHENMFWYRQDPGLGLRLIYFSYDVKMKEKGDIPEGYSVSREKKERFSLILESASTNQTSMYLCASSSNTSPSSKDTQYFGPGTRLTVL.

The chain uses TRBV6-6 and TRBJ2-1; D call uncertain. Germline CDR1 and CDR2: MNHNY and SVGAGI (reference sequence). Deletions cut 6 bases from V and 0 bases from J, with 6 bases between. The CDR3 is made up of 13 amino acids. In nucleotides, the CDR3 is TGTGCCAGCAGGCCAGACTCCTACAATGAGCAGTTCTTC. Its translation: CASRPDSYNEQFF.

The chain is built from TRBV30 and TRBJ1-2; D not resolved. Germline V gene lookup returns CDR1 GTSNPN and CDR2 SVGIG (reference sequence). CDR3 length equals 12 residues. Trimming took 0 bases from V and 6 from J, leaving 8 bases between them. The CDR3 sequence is CAWSVHGNGYTF. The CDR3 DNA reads TGTGCCTGGAGTGTACATGGCAATGGCTACACCTTC. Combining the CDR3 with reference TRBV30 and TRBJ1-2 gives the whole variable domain SQTIHQWPATLVQPVGSPLSLECTVEGTSNPNLYWYRQAAGRGLQLLFYSVGIGQISSEVPQNLSASRPQDRQFILSSKKLLLSDSGFYLCAWSVHGNGYTFGSGTRLTVV.

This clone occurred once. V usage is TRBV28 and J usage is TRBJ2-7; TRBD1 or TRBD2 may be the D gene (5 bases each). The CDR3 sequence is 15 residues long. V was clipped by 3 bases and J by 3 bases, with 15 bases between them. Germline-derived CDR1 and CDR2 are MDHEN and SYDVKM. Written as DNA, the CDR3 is TGTGCCAGCAGTTTGGGCGGTTCTGGGGGCTACGAGCAGTACTTC. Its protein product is CASSLGGSGGYEQYF.

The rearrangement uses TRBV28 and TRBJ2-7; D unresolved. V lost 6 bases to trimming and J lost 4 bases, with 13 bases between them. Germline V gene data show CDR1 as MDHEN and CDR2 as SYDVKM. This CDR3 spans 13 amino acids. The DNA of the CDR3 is TGTGCCAGCAGCACAACCGCCGTTTACGAGCAGTACTTC. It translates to CASSTTAVYEQYF.

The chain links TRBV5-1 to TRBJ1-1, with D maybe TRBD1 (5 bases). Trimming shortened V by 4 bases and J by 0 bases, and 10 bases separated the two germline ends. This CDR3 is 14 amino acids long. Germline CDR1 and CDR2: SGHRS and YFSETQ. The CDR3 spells CASSPGHLNTEAFF. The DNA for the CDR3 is TGCGCCAGCAGCCCAGGACATCTGAACACTGAAGCTTTCTTT. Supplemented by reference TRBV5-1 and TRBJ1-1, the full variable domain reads KAGVTQTPRYLIKTRGQQVTLSCSPISGHRSVSWYQQTPGQGLQFLFEYFSETQRNKGNFPGRFSGRQFSNSRSEMNVSTLELGDSALYLCASSPGHLNTEAFFGQGTRLTVV.

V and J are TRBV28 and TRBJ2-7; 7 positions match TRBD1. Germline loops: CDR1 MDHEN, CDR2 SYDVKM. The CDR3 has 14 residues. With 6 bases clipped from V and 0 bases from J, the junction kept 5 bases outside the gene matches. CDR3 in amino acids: CASSRQGASYEQYF. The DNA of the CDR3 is TGTGCCAGCAGCAGACAGGGAGCCTCCTACGAGCAGTACTTC.

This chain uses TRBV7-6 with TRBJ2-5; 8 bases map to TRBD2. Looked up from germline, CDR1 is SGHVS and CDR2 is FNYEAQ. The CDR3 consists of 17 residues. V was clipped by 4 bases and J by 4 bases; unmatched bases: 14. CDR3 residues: CASSSRGSGSVLETQYF. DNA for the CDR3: TGTGCCAGCAGCTCCCGAGGGAGCGGGAGTGTCTTAGAGACCCAGTACTTC.

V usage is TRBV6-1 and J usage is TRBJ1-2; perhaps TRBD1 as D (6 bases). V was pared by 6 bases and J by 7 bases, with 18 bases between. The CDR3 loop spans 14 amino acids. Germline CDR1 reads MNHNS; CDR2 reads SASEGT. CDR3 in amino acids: CASRYGGKRPGYTF. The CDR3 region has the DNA TGTGCCAGCAGATATGGGGGCAAGCGACCTGGCTACACCTTC.

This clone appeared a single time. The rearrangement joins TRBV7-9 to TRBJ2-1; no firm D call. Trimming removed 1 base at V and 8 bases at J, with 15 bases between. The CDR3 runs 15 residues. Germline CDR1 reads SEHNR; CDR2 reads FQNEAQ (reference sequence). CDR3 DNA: TGTGCCAGCAGCTTAGGGTCAAGTGGGCTGGATGAGCAGTTCTTC. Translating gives CASSLGSSGLDEQFF.

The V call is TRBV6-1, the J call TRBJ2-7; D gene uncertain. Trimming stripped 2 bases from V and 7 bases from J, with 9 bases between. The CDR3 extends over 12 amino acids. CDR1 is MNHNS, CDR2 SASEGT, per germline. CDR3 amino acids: CASSETRKEQYF. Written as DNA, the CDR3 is TGTGCCAGCAGTGAAACCCGCAAGGAGCAGTACTTC.

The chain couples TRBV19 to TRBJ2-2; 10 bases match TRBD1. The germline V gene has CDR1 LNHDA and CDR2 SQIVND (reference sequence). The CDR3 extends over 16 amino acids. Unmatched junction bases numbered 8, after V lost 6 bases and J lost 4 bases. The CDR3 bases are TGTGCCAGTAGATTATGGGGACAGGGGACCACCGGGGAGCTGTTTTTT. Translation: CASRLWGQGTTGELFF.

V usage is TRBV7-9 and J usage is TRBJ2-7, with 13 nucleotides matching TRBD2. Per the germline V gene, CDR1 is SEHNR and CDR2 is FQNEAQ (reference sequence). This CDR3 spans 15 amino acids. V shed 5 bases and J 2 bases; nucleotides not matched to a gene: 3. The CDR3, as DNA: TGTGCCAGCAGCCAGGGACTAGCGGGACCCTACGAGCAGTACTTC. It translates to CASSQGLAGPYEQYF. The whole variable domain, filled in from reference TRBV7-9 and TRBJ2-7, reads DTGVSQNPRHKITKRGQNVTFRCDPISEHNRLYWYRQTLGQGPEFLTYFQNEAQLEKSRLLSDRFSAERPKGSFSTLEIQRTEQGDSAMYLCASSQGLAGPYEQYFGPGTRLTVT.

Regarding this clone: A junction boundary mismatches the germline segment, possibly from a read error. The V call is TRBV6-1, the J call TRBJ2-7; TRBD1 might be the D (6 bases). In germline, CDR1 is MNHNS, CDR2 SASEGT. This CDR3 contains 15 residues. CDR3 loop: CASSEGTSTAYEQYF. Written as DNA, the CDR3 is TGTGCCAGCAGCGAAGGGACATCCACGGCCTACGAGCAGTACTTC.

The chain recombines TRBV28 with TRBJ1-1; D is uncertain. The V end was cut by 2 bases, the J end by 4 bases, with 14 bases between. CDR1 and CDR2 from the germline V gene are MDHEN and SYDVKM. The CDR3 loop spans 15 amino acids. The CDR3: CASSLGQPGATEAFF. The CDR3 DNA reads TGTGCCAGCAGTTTAGGTCAGCCAGGCGCCACTGAAGCTTTCTTT.

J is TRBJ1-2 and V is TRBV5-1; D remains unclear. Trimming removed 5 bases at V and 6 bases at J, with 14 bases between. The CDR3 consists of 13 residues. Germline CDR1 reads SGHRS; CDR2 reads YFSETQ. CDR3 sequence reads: CASRDDMGDGYTF. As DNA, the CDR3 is TGCGCCAGCAGGGATGACATGGGCGATGGCTACACCTTC.

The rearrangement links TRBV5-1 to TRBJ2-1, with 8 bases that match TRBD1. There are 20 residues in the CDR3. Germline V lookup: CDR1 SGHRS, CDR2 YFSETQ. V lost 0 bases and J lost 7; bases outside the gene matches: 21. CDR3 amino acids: CASSLAGSIFRGLGGNEQFF. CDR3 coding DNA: TGCGCCAGCAGCTTGGCCGGGTCCATCTTCAGGGGGCTAGGTGGGAATGAGCAGTTCTTC.